The rows below give T cell receptor beta chains drawn from one sample of a study of CD8 T cells in Susac syndrome. TCRdb analysed the immunoSEQ multiplex PCR reads with MiXCR anew, one entry per CDR3 protein. The repertoire holds around 300,000 distinct CDR3 sequences, over 75% seen once, with about 0.22% in the top ten. The sequencing input was CD8+ T cells from PBMCs. These receptors were collected from a human donor with multiple sclerosis. Both conserved end residues are part of each CDR3. D genes are given only for firm matches. The size of a clone is reported for some rows only, either as once, few or many, or as a class for expanded clones.

j_call,d_call,clone_size,v_call,cdr3_aa,cdr3_nt
TRBJ1-3,.,.,TRBV19,CASSYGLFSGNTIYF,TGTGCCAGTAGTTACGGACTGTTCTCTGGAAACACCATATATTTT
TRBJ2-2,TRBD1,.,TRBV20-1,CSAGDSDTGELFF,TGCAGTGCCGGGGACAGCGACACCGGGGAGCTGTTTTTT
TRBJ2-5,.,.,TRBV25-1,CASSESKGVFIYQETQYF,TGTGCCAGCAGTGAATCAAAAGGGGTTTTTATCTACCAAGAGACCCAGTACTTC
TRBJ1-2,.,.,TRBV15,CATSRDTLGPQYGYTF,TGTGCCACCAGCAGAGATACATTAGGACCGCAATATGGCTACACCTTC
TRBJ2-7,TRBD2,.,TRBV24-1,CATRSGGGEQYF,TGTGCCACCAGATCGGGAGGGGGCGAGCAGTACTTC
TRBJ2-1,TRBD1,.,TRBV7-9,CASSLPWGQGADNEQFF,TGTGCCAGCAGCTTACCGTGGGGCCAGGGGGCCGACAATGAGCAGTTCTTC
TRBJ1-1,.,few,TRBV7-8,CASSLAQGKTEAFF,TGTGCCAGCAGCTTAGCGCAGGGTAAAACTGAAGCTTTCTTT
TRBJ2-7,.,.,TRBV30,CAWTGGRGGYEQYF,TGTGCCTGGACAGGGGGGAGAGGGGGCTACGAGCAGTACTTC
TRBJ2-5,.,.,TRBV25-1,CASSEGGGGRETQYF,TGTGCCAGCAGTGAGGGAGGGGGAGGTCGGGAGACCCAGTACTTC
TRBJ2-1,TRBD2,once,TRBV19,CASNMREFDEQFF,TGTGCCAGTAACATGCGGGAGTTTGATGAGCAGTTCTTC
TRBJ2-7,.,.,TRBV7-6,CASSPSVSGYEQYF,TGTGCCAGCAGCCCGTCGGTTAGCGGATACGAGCAGTACTTC
TRBJ2-1,.,.,TRBV2,CASSEHLPSYNEQFF,TGTGCCAGCAGTGAACACTTACCCTCCTACAATGAGCAGTTCTTC
TRBJ1-3,.,.,TRBV19,CASSNEESGNTIYF,TGTGCCAGTTCGAACGAGGAGTCTGGAAACACCATATATTTT
TRBJ2-5,.,.,TRBV6-5,CASSYEGGPLQETQYF,TGTGCCAGCAGTTACGAAGGGGGGCCCCTCCAAGAGACCCAGTACTTC
TRBJ2-5,.,.,TRBV7-9,CASSGVTGYQETQYF,TGTGCCAGCAGCGGAGTTACTGGTTACCAAGAGACCCAGTACTTC
TRBJ2-7,.,once,TRBV27,CASSFGRGINEQYF,TGTGCCAGCAGTTTTGGTAGGGGAATAAACGAGCAGTACTTC
TRBJ1-1,.,.,TRBV13,CASSPQGSQVSAEAFF,TGTGCCAGCAGCCCGCAGGGGAGCCAAGTTTCGGCTGAAGCTTTCTTT
TRBJ2-5,TRBD2,.,TRBV4-3,CASSHLGLAGETQYF,TGCGCCAGCAGCCATTTGGGACTAGCGGGAGAGACCCAGTACTTC
TRBJ2-4,.,.,TRBV7-2,CASSLEGTLAKNIQYF,TGTGCCAGCAGCTTAGAGGGGACGTTAGCCAAAAACATTCAGTACTTC
TRBJ2-1,.,.,TRBV11-2,CASSSDVTWISYNEQFF,TGTGCCAGCAGCTCCGACGTCACATGGATTTCCTACAATGAGCAGTTCTTC
TRBJ2-7,.,.,TRBV30,CAWSLGGGAGQYF,TGTGCCTGGAGTCTCGGAGGGGGGGCGGGGCAGTACTTC
TRBJ2-1,TRBD2,.,TRBV4-2,CASSQDWREGGPNEQFF,TGTGCCAGCAGCCAAGATTGGCGGGAGGGAGGCCCCAATGAGCAGTTCTTC
TRBJ2-5,TRBD2,.,TRBV27,CASSLMLAGQETQYF,TGTGCCAGCAGTTTGATGCTAGCGGGGCAAGAGACCCAGTACTTC
TRBJ2-7,.,once,TRBV7-3,CASSLNPGTYHHWPYEQYF,TGTGCCAGCAGCTTAAACCCAGGGACCTACCACCATTGGCCCTACGAGCAGTACTTC
TRBJ2-5,TRBD2,.,TRBV27,CASRPGTSVQETQYF,TGTGCCAGCAGACCCGGGACTAGCGTCCAAGAGACCCAGTACTTC
TRBJ1-2,.,.,TRBV6-2/TRBV6-3,CASTERNYGYTF,TGTGCCAGCACAGAGAGAAACTATGGCTACACCTTC
TRBJ1-3,.,.,TRBV11-3,CASSLNGLSGNTIYF,TGTGCCAGCAGCTTAAACGGTCTCTCTGGAAACACCATATATTTT
TRBJ2-5,.,.,TRBV30,CAWIFRRKGQETQYF,TGTGCCTGGATCTTCCGTCGGAAGGGCCAAGAGACCCAGTACTTC
TRBJ1-2,TRBD1,.,TRBV12-3/TRBV12-4,CASSLGTGVYTF,TGTGCCAGCAGTTTAGGGACAGGAGTCTACACCTTC
TRBJ2-7,.,once,TRBV10-3,CAIKTRDSYEQYF,TGTGCCATCAAAACCCGGGACTCCTACGAGCAGTACTTC
TRBJ2-1,TRBD2,.,TRBV2,CASSLSREKSYNEQFF,TGTGCCAGCAGCCTTTCGCGGGAGAAATCCTACAATGAGCAGTTCTTC
TRBJ2-1,.,.,TRBV28,CASSWGQWYEQFF,TGTGCCAGCAGTTGGGGGCAGTGGTATGAGCAGTTCTTC
TRBJ2-1,TRBD2,.,TRBV7-6,CASSLLAGGSPYNEQFF,TGTGCCAGCAGCTTGCTAGCGGGGGGCTCTCCCTACAATGAGCAGTTCTTC
TRBJ2-4,.,.,TRBV10-2,CASSDLAGLAKNIQYF,TGCGCCAGCAGTGACCTAGCCGGGCTAGCCAAAAACATTCAGTACTTC
TRBJ2-7,.,.,TRBV13,CASSSLRESLREQYF,TGTGCCAGCAGCTCATTACGGGAGTCCTTGCGCGAGCAGTACTTC
TRBJ1-1,.,.,TRBV11-2,CASSLDPTSTEAFF,TGTGCCAGCAGCTTAGATCCTACATCGACCGAAGCTTTCTTT
TRBJ2-7,TRBD2,.,TRBV28,CASSSLAGRHEQYF,TGTGCCAGCAGTAGCCTAGCGGGGAGGCACGAGCAGTACTTC
TRBJ2-7,.,few,TRBV4-3,CASSQDYRLKYF,TGCGCCAGCAGCCAAGATTACCGGTTGAAGTACTTC
TRBJ2-1,.,.,TRBV11-3,CASSSVLSGYNEQFF,TGTGCCAGCAGCTCGGTCCTCTCCGGCTACAATGAGCAGTTCTTC
TRBJ1-1,.,.,TRBV4-1,CASSQQTGVPEAFF,TGCGCCAGCAGCCAACAAACGGGGGTCCCTGAAGCTTTCTTT
TRBJ2-1,TRBD2,.,TRBV7-9,CASSFYLGFGSGRGNEQFF,TGTGCCAGCAGCTTTTACCTAGGTTTCGGTAGCGGGAGAGGGAATGAGCAGTTCTTC